What follows are 22 T cell receptor beta chains derived from one specimen sequenced in a study of blood T cells in healthy people across ages. PCR was performed a second time for 7 to 11 cycles using a sample-barcoded 5' primer and a J-beta primer mix. TCRdb processed the 5' RACE reads anew with MiXCR; each CDR3 protein has one entry. The profile shows over 1.5 million distinct CDR3 sequences, roughly 49% of them singletons. Sequencing was performed on blood. These receptor sequences come from a woman in her forties in good health.

The chain has TRBV20-1 and TRBJ1-5; 7 positions agree with TRBD1. V shed 1 base and J 0 bases; nucleotides not matched to a gene: 18. The CDR3 contains 20 residues. In germline, CDR1 is DFQATT, CDR2 SNEGSKA (reference sequence). CDR3 in amino acids: CSARAPGGDSVGYSNQPQHF. DNA of the CDR3: TGCAGTGCTAGAGCCCCCGGCGGGGACAGTGTGGGTTATAGCAATCAGCCCCAGCATTTT.

This clonotype was counted once. This chain links TRBV24-1 with TRBJ1-5, with 10 bases matching TRBD1. V was clipped by 5 bases and J by 8 bases; unmatched bases: 11. This CDR3 has 16 residues. Germline V lookup: CDR1 KGHDR, CDR2 SFDVKD. CDR3 loop: CATSAGTGVSPEPQHF. CDR3 DNA: TGTGCCACCAGTGCCGGGACAGGGGTGTCTCCGGAGCCCCAGCATTTT.

This chain uses TRBV2 with TRBJ1-5; the D gene is possibly TRBD1 (6 bases). This CDR3 spans 15 amino acids. Germline CDR1 and CDR2: SNHLY and FYNNEI. V was pared by 3 bases and J by 2 bases, with 11 bases between. The DNA of the CDR3 is TGTGCCAGCAGTGAGGGGGGCCAAGGCAATCAGCCCCAGCATTTT. Its protein is CASSEGGQGNQPQHF.

CDR3 protein: CASSLDGGGARETQYF. CDR3 nucleotide sequence: TGTGCCAGCAGTTTAGACGGCGGGGGGGCTAGAGAGACCCAGTACTTC. The chain is built from TRBV12-3 or TRBV12-4 and TRBJ2-5, with TRBD2 matching 9 bases. This CDR3 comprises 16 residues. With V trimmed by 1 base and J by 4 bases, 7 bases remained unmatched.

V is TRBV6-2 or TRBV6-3 and J is TRBJ2-7; possible D gene TRBD2, 6 bases. CDR1 is MNHEY, CDR2 SVGEGT, per germline. Trimming removed 0 bases from V and 7 bases from J, with 10 bases in between. The CDR3 length is 13 residues. CDR3 DNA: TGTGCCAGCAGTTACTCGGAGGGACTGGAGCAGTACTTC. It translates to CASSYSEGLEQYF.

J is TRBJ2-3 and V is TRBV27, with D maybe TRBD2 (6 bases). The CDR3 consists of 18 residues. The V gene lost 2 bases and the J gene lost 4 bases, with 22 bases spanning the gap. The germline V gene encodes CDR1 MNHEY and CDR2 SMNVEV (reference sequence). CDR3 sequence (DNA): TGTGCCAGCAGTTTACGCGGGATTTGGGCGGCAGTACCAGATACGCAGTATTTT. It encodes CASSLRGIWAAVPDTQYF.

The rearrangement uses TRBV6-2 or TRBV6-3 and TRBJ2-1, with 10 bases lining up with TRBD2. Germline values: CDR1 MNHEY, CDR2 SVGEGT. The J segment lost 4 bases and the V segment lost 7 bases, leaving 10 bases of the junction unmatched. The CDR3 runs 16 residues. CDR3: CASNPSGGAKYNEQFF. Here the CDR3 DNA reads TGTGCCAGCAATCCAAGCGGGGGGGCTAAGTACAATGAGCAGTTCTTC.

The CDR3 DNA follows: TGTGCCAGCAGTGAATTTGTGGGAGATACGCAGTATTTT. Translation gives CASSEFVGDTQYF. This rearrangement joins TRBV6-1 to TRBJ2-3; D is unclear. Between the trimmed V and J ends, which lost 2 bases and 5 bases, there was a span of 8 bases. The CDR3 runs to 13 residues. CDR1 is MNHNS, CDR2 SASEGT, per germline.

This clonotype was counted once. The chain recombines TRBV7-9 with TRBJ2-6, with 11 bases fitting TRBD1. Germline V lookup: CDR1 SEHNR, CDR2 FQNEAQ (reference sequence). Trimming took 6 bases from V and 0 from J; bases not matched to a gene: 13. The CDR3 is made up of 20 amino acids. The CDR3 DNA follows: TGTGCCAGCAGGGAAGGACAGGGGGCCACTACTAACTCTGGGGCCAACGTCCTGACTTTC. This encodes CASREGQGATTNSGANVLTF.

The J gene is TRBJ2-5, the V gene TRBV9; possible D gene TRBD2, 6 bases. The V end lost 0 bases, the J end lost 11 bases, and 17 bases lay between the germline ends. The CDR3 runs to 14 residues. Germline CDR1 reads SGDLS; CDR2 reads YYNGEE. The CDR3: CASSVGGTGGEQYF. In DNA form, the CDR3 reads TGTGCCAGCAGCGTAGGGGGGACGGGCGGGGAGCAGTACTTC. The full variable domain, rest sourced from reference TRBV9 and TRBJ2-5, is DSGVTQTPKHLITATGQRVTLRCSPRSGDLSVYWYQQSLDQGLQFLIQYYNGEERAKGNILERFSAQQFPDLHSELNLSSLELGDSALYFCASSVGGTGGEQYFGPGTRLLVL.

V usage is TRBV10-3 and J usage is TRBJ2-1; D uncertain. V lost 6 bases and J lost 6, with 6 bases in between. The germline V gene encodes CDR1 ENHRY and CDR2 SYGVKD. The CDR3 has 11 amino acids. The CDR3 coding sequence is TGTGCCATCAGATCTAGCAATGAGCAGTTCTTC. Amino acids: CAIRSSNEQFF.

This sequence joins TRBV12-3 or TRBV12-4 and TRBJ1-6; TRBD1 matches 8 bases. The CDR3 contains 15 residues. The ends lost 4 bases at V and 10 bases at J; junction bases unmatched: 9. CDR3 in amino acids: CASSWQGASGSPLHF. CDR3 in DNA: TGTGCCAGCAGTTGGCAGGGGGCATCGGGATCACCCCTCCACTTT.

The rearrangement joins TRBV6-5 to TRBJ2-5, with D possibly TRBD1 on 8 matching bases. The CDR3 extends over 17 amino acids. V lost 1 base to trimming and J lost 3 bases, with 18 bases between them. The germline V gene encodes CDR1 MNHEY and CDR2 SVGAGI. CDR3 bases: TGTGCCAGCAGTTACTTCATAACAGGGGGGGCGAAAGAGACCCAGTACTTC. Protein: CASSYFITGGAKETQYF.

This clonotype was seen a few times. V gene TRBV6-5 combines with J gene TRBJ2-4, with 9 bases lining up with TRBD1. CDR3 size: 12 residues. V was pared by 5 bases and J by 7 bases, with 0 bases of the junction left unmatched. Germline V gene data show CDR1 as MNHEY and CDR2 as SVGAGI. CDR3 region: CASSGQGNIQYF. As DNA, the CDR3 is TGTGCCAGCAGTGGACAGGGGAACATTCAGTACTTC.

This clonotype was recorded a few times. V and J are TRBV3-1 and TRBJ2-5; 9 bases are shared with TRBD2. CDR1 and CDR2 from the germline V gene are LGHDT and YNNKEL (reference sequence). The ends lost 1 base at V and 1 base at J; junction bases unmatched: 7. The CDR3 extends over 17 amino acids. The CDR3 spells CASSQGTSVGAQETQYF. CDR3 bases: TGTGCCAGCAGCCAAGGGACTAGCGTAGGGGCCCAAGAGACCCAGTACTTC.

This chain links TRBV6-2 or TRBV6-3 with TRBJ2-7, with D possibly called TRBD1 or TRBD2 (5 bases each). Gene TRBJ2-5 matches the end of the DNA better, so the J call may be wrong. The germline gives CDR1 MNHEY, CDR2 SVGEGT. CDR3 size: 16 residues. The CDR3, as DNA: TGTGCCAGCAGTTACGACCCACGGGGACCGCGGGAGACCCAGTACTTC. It is translated as CASSYDPRGPRETQYF.

The chain links TRBV14 to TRBJ2-7; 7 bases fit TRBD2. The CDR3 loop spans 16 amino acids. Germline CDR1 SGHDN, CDR2 FVKESK. Trimming cost V 5 bases and J 7 bases; bases outside gene matches: 17. DNA for the CDR3: TGTGCCAGCAGCTCACAACGACTAGCCTCAAGCAATGAGCAGTACTTC. It specifies CASSSQRLASSNEQYF. Filled out from reference TRBV14 and TRBJ2-7, the complete variable domain reads EAGVTQFPSHSVIEKGQTVTLRCDPISGHDNLYWYRRVMGKEIKFLLHFVKESKQDESGMPNNRFLAERTGGTYSTLKVQPAELEDSGVYFCASSSQRLASSNEQYFGPGTRLTVT.

This rearrangement joins TRBV5-6 to TRBJ2-5; D might be TRBD1 (5 bases). Germline values: CDR1 SGHDT, CDR2 YYEEEE. Trimming took off 0 bases at V and 5 bases at J, with 11 bases between the two ends. This CDR3 is 14 amino acids long. CDR3 region: CASSLVAGRETQYF. The CDR3, as DNA: TGTGCCAGCAGCTTGGTTGCAGGGCGGGAGACCCAGTACTTC. The full variable domain, with the rest looked up from reference TRBV5-6 and TRBJ2-5, is DAGVTQSPTHLIKTRGQQVTLRCSPKSGHDTVSWYQQALGQGPQFIFQYYEEEERQRGNFPDRFSGHQFPNYSSELNVNALLLGDSALYLCASSLVAGRETQYFGPGTRLLVL.

This chain connects TRBV7-9 to TRBJ1-2, with D possibly being TRBD1 (5 bases). Germline assignment: CDR1 SEHNR and CDR2 FQNEAQ (reference sequence). The length of the CDR3 is 17 residues. V lost 5 bases to trimming and J lost 1 base, with 20 bases between them. CDR3 residues: CASSRHRGLIRNYGYTF. CDR3 in DNA: TGTGCCAGCAGCCGCCACCGGGGCCTAATCCGTAACTATGGCTACACCTTC.

This clonotype appeared a single time. This chain links TRBV4-3 with TRBJ1-4, with D hard to call. Trimming left V 0 bases short and J 4 bases short, with 9 bases between. CDR3 length: 15 amino acids. CDR1 LGHNA and CDR2 YSLEER come from the germline V gene. CDR3 DNA: TGCGCCAGCAGCCAAGATTTGTGGAATAATGAAAAACTGTTTTTT. Encoded protein: CASSQDLWNNEKLFF.

To note about this clonotype: This likely traces to a read error, being one base from a far larger clone. The chain recombines TRBV7-2 with TRBJ2-5; D is unresolved. Germline V CDR1 and CDR2: SGHTA, FQGNSA. The CDR3 spans 12 residues. V gave up 2 bases and J gave up 4 bases, with 5 bases separating them. The CDR3 sequence is CASSLCGETQYF. In DNA, the CDR3 is TGTGCCAGCAGCTTATGCGGAGAGACCCAGTACTTC.

This clonotype occurred a few times. The chain is built from TRBV4-2 and TRBJ2-7, with D unresolved. The CDR3 contains 16 residues. The germline V gene encodes CDR1 LGHNA and CDR2 YNFKEQ. V dropped 4 bases and J dropped 0 bases, with 16 bases sitting between them. In DNA form, the CDR3 reads TGTGCCAGCAGCCTCACCTCACAGAACCCCTCCTACGAGCAGTACTTC. Protein product: CASSLTSQNPSYEQYF.